The 4 T cell receptor beta chains below were found in one sample sequenced in a study of T cells in Graves' hyperthyroidism and ophthalmopathy. It was RNA transcripts that yielded the amplified TCR beta CDR3 regions. When the TCR CDR3 underwent first-round RT-PCR, the HTBI primer set was used. TCRdb independently ran MiXCR on the multiplex PCR reads; one entry per CDR3 protein. The sample has 600,000 to 750,000 distinct CDR3 sequences, 17% seen once. The specimen sequenced was blood. Receptor source: a man in his forties or fifties with Graves' hyperthyroidism.

This clonotype was counted many times. This chain connects TRBV11-2 to TRBJ1-2, with D hard to call. The CDR3 contains 14 residues. V lost 6 bases to trimming and J lost 7 bases, with 18 bases between them. Germline V gene sequence: CDR1 SGHAT, CDR2 FQNNGV. Here the CDR3 DNA reads TGTGCCAGCAGAGCCCCCAGGAAGACCACTGGCTACACCTTC. This translates into CASRAPRKTTGYTF.

This clonotype was picked up many times. CDR3 region: CASSSRSSGTSGIRNEQFF. The CDR3 coding sequence is TGTGCCAGCAGCTCAAGATCCTCCGGGACTAGCGGGATTAGGAATGAGCAGTTCTTC. This chain links TRBV11-2 with TRBJ2-1; 13 positions match TRBD2. The trim removed 4 bases at V and 7 bases at J, leaving 16 bases unmatched. Germline values: CDR1 SGHAT, CDR2 FQNNGV. The length of the CDR3 is 19 residues.

This clonotype was seen at least ten times. The chain recombines TRBV11-1 with TRBJ1-1, with 7 nucleotides matching TRBD1. The length of the CDR3 is 17 residues. J was trimmed by 1 base and V by 5 bases; bases with no gene match: 13. Looked up from germline, CDR1 is SGHAT and CDR2 is FQDESV (reference sequence). For the CDR3, the DNA is TGTGCCAGCAGCACCTGGGCCGGCAGGGGGTCGAACACTGAAGCTTTCTTT. Protein product: CASSTWAGRGSNTEAFF.

This clonotype was counted at least ten times. DNA for the CDR3: TGTGCCAGCTCACCACGATCCAGCGGGGTTGAGACCCAGTACTTC. It codes for CASSPRSSGVETQYF. This chain joins TRBV18 and TRBJ2-5; 7 bases map to TRBD2. The CDR3 is 15 residues long. V trimming: 1 base; J trimming: 5 bases; junction bases outside the gene matches: 7. Germline V gives CDR1 KGHSH, CDR2 LQKENI.